These T cell receptor beta chains were read from a single sample in a study of T cells in Graves' hyperthyroidism and ophthalmopathy. MiXCR, run by TCRdb on the multiplex PCR reads, gives a single entry per CDR3 protein. The sample contains 700,000 to 950,000 distinct CDR3 sequences, over 35% of which appear only once. The sequenced sample was blood. These receptors came from a woman in her thirties or forties with Graves' hyperthyroidism. CDR3s include the opening cysteine and the closing phenylalanine or tryptophan. Fields, in order: V gene, J gene, D gene, clone size, CDR3 protein, CDR3 DNA. A D gene is named only where the DNA matches it firmly. Size tells how often a clone was seen (once, few, many) or the class of an expanded clone, and some rows leave it out.

TRBV19,TRBJ1-2,-,many,CASSIVYSYYGYTF,TGTGCCAGTAGTATAGTATACAGCTACTATGGCTACACCTTC
TRBV20-1,TRBJ1-5,-,few,CSALDRVWNQPQHF,TGCAGTGCTCTCGACCGAGTTTGGAATCAGCCCCAGCATTTT
TRBV7-9,TRBJ1-5,-,many,CASSKSLGNSQPQHF,TGTGCCAGCAGCAAGAGTCTGGGAAATAGTCAGCCCCAGCATTTT
TRBV29-1,TRBJ2-2,-,-,CSGRADRINTGELSF,TGCAGCGGTCGAGCAGACCGAATAAACACCGGGGAGCTGTCTTTT
TRBV19,TRBJ1-1,-,many,CASSVGAQNTEAFF,TGTGCCAGTAGTGTTGGGGCCCAGAACACTGAAGCTTTCTTT
TRBV7-6,TRBJ2-1,-,-,CASSIRDFLGDEQFF,TGTGCCAGCAGTATCCGGGACTTTCTAGGGGATGAGCAGTTCTTC
TRBV12-3/TRBV12-4,TRBJ1-2,-,-,CASSLTGFGYTF,TGTGCCAGCAGTTTAACGGGTTTCGGCTACACCTTC
TRBV2,TRBJ2-1,TRBD2,-,CASTRALAGGYNEQFF,TGTGCCAGCACAAGAGCTCTAGCGGGGGGCTACAATGAGCAGTTCTTC
TRBV7-9,TRBJ1-2,TRBD1,-,CASSPRRQGPYGYTF,TGTGCCAGCAGTCCCCGGAGACAGGGGCCCTATGGCTACACCTTC
TRBV5-6,TRBJ2-7,TRBD2,-,CASSRSGVSYEQYF,TGTGCCAGCAGCCGTAGCGGGGTCTCCTACGAGCAGTACTTC
TRBV20-1,TRBJ1-2,-,many,CSARAGSTNYGYTF,TGCAGTGCTAGAGCAGGCTCTACTAACTATGGCTACACCTTC
TRBV11-2,TRBJ1-1,TRBD1,-,CASTPGTGGDTEAFF,TGTGCCAGCACCCCAGGGACAGGGGGCGACACTGAAGCTTTCTTT
TRBV12-3/TRBV12-4,TRBJ1-2,-,-,CASRPWGKVADFGHNGYTF,TGTGCCAGCAGACCATGGGGGAAGGTCGCCGATTTTGGCCATAATGGCTACACCTTC
TRBV6-6,TRBJ1-2,-,-,CASSPIAVPNYGYTF,TGTGCCAGCAGTCCCATCGCCGTTCCCAACTATGGCTACACCTTC
TRBV12-3/TRBV12-4,TRBJ2-6,TRBD1,-,CASSPTGMVSGANVLTF,TGTGCCAGCAGTCCGACAGGGATGGTTTCTGGGGCCAACGTCCTGACTTTC
TRBV19,TRBJ1-4,-,few,CASSTPGVTEKLFF,TGTGCCAGTAGTACACCAGGGGTTACTGAAAAACTGTTTTTT
TRBV12-3/TRBV12-4,TRBJ1-5,-,-,CASSAHSNSNQPQHF,TGTGCCAGCAGTGCGCACAGTAATAGCAATCAGCCCCAGCATTTT
TRBV7-6,TRBJ1-4,-,-,CASSLYPTGHPEKLFF,TGTGCCAGCAGCTTATACCCCACGGGACATCCTGAAAAACTGTTTTTT
TRBV7-2,TRBJ1-4,-,once,CASSPAGGALEKLFF,TGTGCCAGCAGCCCCGCCGGGGGGGCACTAGAAAAACTGTTTTTT
TRBV25-1,TRBJ2-7,-,once,CASSNGAYEQYF,TGTGCCAGCAGCAACGGAGCCTACGAGCAGTACTTC
TRBV9,TRBJ2-5,TRBD2,-,CASSPSGGPETQYF,TGTGCCAGCAGCCCCAGCGGGGGCCCGGAGACCCAGTACTTC
TRBV18,TRBJ1-1,-,few,CASSPEGRQIGAFF,TGTGCCAGCTCACCCGAGGGACGGCAGATAGGCGCTTTCTTT
TRBV20-1,TRBJ1-5,-,-,CSAKALGETQHF,TGCAGTGCCAAGGCGCTGGGAGAGACCCAGCATTTT
TRBV19,TRBJ2-7,-,-,CASSMTWGEQYF,TGTGCCAGTAGTATGACGTGGGGCGAGCAGTACTTC
TRBV7-8,TRBJ2-7,TRBD1,many,CASSRNRAAGGYEQYF,TGTGCCAGCAGCCGAAACCGGGCGGCAGGGGGCTACGAGCAGTACTTC
TRBV20-1,TRBJ1-5,-,many,CSAQGRTQPQHF,TGCAGTGCACAGGGACGAACTCAGCCCCAGCATTTT
TRBV7-2,TRBJ1-1,-,few,CASSQDSGRVVEAFF,TGTGCCAGCAGCCAAGATTCTGGCAGGGTGGTTGAAGCTTTCTTT